This entry concerns a single TCR beta chain. The antigen is undetermined. In TCRdb, the reads were re-called with MiXCR into one record per CDR3 protein. The sample records about 890,000 distinct CDR3 sequences, roughly a third being singletons. This sample was taken from a study of T cell repertoires in cytomegalovirus infection. As for the study in general: Recently identified HLA-C-restricted CMV epitopes and well-studied HLA-B-restricted CMV epitopes were used by the study. Indications came from public TCR beta signatures; they pointed to CMV infection and to a matching HLA type.

Study outcomes and limitations: Totalled public TCR beta family frequency picked out people who carried CMV plus the relevant HLA. Ex vivo, HLA-C-restricted CMV-specific TCR beta clonotypes prevailed over the rest of the response.

The sequence was collected from a human donor in good health (CMV status not recorded). Some clones in this sample may be carry-over from other donors' samples. Sample: cultured CD8+ T cells from PBMCs, taken from culture after CMV antigen stimulation.

CDR3 bases: TGTGCCAGCAGTTTTAAGAGAGAGAACACCGGGGAGCTGTTTTTT. As protein: CASSFKRENTGELFF. This sequence joins TRBV28 and TRBJ2-2, with D hard to call. The CDR3 totals 15 residues. Between the trimmed V and J ends, which lost 3 bases and 1 base, there was a span of 9 bases. CDR1 MDHEN and CDR2 SYDVKM come from the germline V gene.